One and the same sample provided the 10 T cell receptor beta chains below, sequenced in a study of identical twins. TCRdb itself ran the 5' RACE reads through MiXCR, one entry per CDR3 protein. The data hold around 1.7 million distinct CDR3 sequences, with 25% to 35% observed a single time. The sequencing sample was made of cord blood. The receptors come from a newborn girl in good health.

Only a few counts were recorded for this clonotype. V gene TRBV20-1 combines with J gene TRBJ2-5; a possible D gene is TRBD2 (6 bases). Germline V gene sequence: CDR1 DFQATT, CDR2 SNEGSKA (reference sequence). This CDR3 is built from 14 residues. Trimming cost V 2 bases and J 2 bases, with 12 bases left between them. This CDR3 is CSARRGGPQETQYF. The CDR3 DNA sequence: TGCAGTGCTAGACGGGGAGGCCCACAAGAGACCCAGTACTTC.

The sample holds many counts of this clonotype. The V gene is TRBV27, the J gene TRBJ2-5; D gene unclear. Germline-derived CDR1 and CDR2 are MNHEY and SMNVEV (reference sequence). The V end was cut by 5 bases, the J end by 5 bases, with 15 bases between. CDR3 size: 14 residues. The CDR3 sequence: CASSQQPLGETQYF. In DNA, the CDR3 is TGTGCCAGCAGTCAGCAGCCGTTGGGGGAGACCCAGTACTTC.

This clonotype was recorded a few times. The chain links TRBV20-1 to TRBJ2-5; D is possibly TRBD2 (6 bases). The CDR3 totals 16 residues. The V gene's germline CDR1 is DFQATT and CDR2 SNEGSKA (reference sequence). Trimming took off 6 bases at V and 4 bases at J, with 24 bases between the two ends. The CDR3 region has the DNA TGCAGTGCCAATGGGGCTAGCGTCTTTACCGGAGAGACCCAGTACTTC. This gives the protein CSANGASVFTGETQYF.

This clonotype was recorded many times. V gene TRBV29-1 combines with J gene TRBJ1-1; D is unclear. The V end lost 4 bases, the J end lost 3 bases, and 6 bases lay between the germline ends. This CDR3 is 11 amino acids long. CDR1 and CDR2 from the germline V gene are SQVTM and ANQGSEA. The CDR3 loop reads CSVVSHTEAFF. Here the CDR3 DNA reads TGCAGCGTTGTTAGCCACACTGAAGCTTTCTTT.

The CDR3 loop reads CSAGGFQETQYF. CDR3 DNA sequence: TGCAGTGCAGGGGGGTTTCAAGAGACCCAGTACTTC. This chain connects TRBV29-1 to TRBJ2-5; D is perhaps TRBD1 (7 bases). Germline CDR1 reads SQVTM; CDR2 reads ANQGSEA. This CDR3 spans 12 amino acids. The full variable domain, its missing parts supplied by reference TRBV29-1 and TRBJ2-5, is SAVISQKPSRDICQRGTSLTIQCQVDSQVTMMFWYRQQPGQSLTLIATANQGSEATYESGFVIDKFPISRPNLTFSTLTVSNMSPEDSSIYLCSAGGFQETQYFGPGTRLLVL.

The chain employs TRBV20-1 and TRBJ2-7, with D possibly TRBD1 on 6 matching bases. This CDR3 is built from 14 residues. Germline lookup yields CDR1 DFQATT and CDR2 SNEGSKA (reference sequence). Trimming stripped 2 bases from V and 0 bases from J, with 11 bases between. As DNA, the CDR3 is TGCAGTGCTAGACAGGGGTCAAGCTCCTACGAGCAGTACTTC. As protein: CSARQGSSSYEQYF.

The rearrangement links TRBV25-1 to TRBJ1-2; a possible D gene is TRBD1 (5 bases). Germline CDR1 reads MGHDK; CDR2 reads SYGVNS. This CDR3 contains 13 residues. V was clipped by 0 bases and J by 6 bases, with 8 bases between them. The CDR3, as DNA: TGTGCCAGCAGTGAATATTGGGGGGATGGCTACACCTTC. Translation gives CASSEYWGDGYTF.

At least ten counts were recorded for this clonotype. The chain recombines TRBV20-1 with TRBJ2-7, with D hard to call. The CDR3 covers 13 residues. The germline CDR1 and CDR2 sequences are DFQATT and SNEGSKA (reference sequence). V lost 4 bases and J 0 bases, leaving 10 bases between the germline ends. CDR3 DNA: TGCAGTGCTACGGATTCGAGCTCCTACGAGCAGTACTTC. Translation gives CSATDSSSYEQYF.

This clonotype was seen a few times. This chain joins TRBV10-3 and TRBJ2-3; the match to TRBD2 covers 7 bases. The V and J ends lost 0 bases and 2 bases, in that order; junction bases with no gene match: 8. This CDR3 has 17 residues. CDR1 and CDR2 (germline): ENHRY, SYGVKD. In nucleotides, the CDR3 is TGTGCCATCAGTGAGTCATCCCTAGCGGCCTACACAGATACGCAGTATTTT. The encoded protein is CAISESSLAAYTDTQYF.

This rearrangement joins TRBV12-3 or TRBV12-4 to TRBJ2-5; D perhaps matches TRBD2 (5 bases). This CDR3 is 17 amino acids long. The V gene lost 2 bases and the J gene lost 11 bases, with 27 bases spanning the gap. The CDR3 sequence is CASSLRARAASPNEQYF. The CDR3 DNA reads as TGTGCCAGCAGTTTAAGGGCGAGGGCGGCAAGCCCTAATGAGCAGTACTTC.